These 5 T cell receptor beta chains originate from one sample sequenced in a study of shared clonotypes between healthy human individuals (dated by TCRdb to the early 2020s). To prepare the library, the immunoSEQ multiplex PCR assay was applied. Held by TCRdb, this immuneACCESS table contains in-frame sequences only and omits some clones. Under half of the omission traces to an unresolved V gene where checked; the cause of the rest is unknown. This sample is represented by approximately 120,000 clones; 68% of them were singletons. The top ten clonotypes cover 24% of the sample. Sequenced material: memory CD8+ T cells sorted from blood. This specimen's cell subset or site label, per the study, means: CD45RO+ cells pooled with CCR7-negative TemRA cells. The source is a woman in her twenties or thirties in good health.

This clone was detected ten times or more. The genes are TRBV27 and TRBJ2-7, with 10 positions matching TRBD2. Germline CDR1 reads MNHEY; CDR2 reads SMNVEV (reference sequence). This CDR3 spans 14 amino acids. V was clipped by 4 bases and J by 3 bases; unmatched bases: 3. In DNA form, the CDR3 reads TGTGCCAGCAGTTCCACTAGCGGGGACTACGAGCAGTACTTC. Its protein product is CASSSTSGDYEQYF.

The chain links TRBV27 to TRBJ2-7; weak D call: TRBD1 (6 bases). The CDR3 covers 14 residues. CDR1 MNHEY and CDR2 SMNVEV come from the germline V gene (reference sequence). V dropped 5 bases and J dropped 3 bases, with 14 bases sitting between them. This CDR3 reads CASSPRGPFYEQYF. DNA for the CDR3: TGTGCCAGCAGTCCCAGGGGCCCCTTCTACGAGCAGTACTTC.

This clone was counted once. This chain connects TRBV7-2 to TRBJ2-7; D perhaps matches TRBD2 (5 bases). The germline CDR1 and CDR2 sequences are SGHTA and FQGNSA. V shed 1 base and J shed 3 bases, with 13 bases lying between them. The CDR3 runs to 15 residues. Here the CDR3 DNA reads TGTGCCAGCAGCTTAGGTCACCTAGGGAGCTACGAGCAGTACTTC. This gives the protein CASSLGHLGSYEQYF.

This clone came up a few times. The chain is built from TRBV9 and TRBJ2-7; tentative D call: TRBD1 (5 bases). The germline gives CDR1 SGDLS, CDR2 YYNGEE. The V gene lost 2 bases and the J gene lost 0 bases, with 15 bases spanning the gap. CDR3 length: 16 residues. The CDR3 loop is CASSVGDSLFSYEQYF. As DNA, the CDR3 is TGTGCCAGCAGCGTGGGTGACAGCCTCTTCTCCTACGAGCAGTACTTC.

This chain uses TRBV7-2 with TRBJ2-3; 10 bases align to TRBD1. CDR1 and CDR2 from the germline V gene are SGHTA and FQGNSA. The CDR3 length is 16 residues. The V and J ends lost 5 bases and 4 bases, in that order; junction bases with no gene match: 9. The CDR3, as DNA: TGTGCCAGCAGCCCGACGACAGGGGGCTATGCAGATACGCAGTATTTT. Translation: CASSPTTGGYADTQYF.